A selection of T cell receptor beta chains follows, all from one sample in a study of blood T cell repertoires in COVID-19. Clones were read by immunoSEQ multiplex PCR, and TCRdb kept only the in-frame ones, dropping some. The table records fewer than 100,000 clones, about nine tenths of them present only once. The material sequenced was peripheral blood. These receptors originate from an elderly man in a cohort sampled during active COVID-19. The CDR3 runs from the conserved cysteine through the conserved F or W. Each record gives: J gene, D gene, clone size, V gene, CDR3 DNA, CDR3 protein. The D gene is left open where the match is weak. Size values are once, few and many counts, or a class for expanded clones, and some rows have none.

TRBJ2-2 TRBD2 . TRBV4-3 TGCGCCAGCAGCCAAGACGCTAGCGGGGGGGCGGCGAACACCGGGGAGCTGTTTTTT CASSQDASGGAANTGELFF
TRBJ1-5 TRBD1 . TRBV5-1 TGCGCCAGCAGCTTAACATCGGACAGGGAGCAGCCCCAGCATTTT CASSLTSDREQPQHF
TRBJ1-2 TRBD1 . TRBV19 TGTGCCAGTAGTATGTTGTGGGACAGCAACTATGGCTACACCTTC CASSMLWDSNYGYTF
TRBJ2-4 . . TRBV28 TGTGCCAGCAGTTCTACAGGGGAGGAGGACATTCAGTACTTC CASSSTGEEDIQYF
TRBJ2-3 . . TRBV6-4 TGTGCCAGCAGTAAGCGGGCGAGCACAGATACGCAGTATTTT CASSKRASTDTQYF
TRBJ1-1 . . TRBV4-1 TGCGCCAGCAGCCAAGACGTCATACTCGAAGAAGCTTTCTTT CASSQDVILEEAFF
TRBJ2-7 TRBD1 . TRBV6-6 TGTGCCAGCAGTTACGGCCGGGACAGGGGCCACGAGCAGTACTTC CASSYGRDRGHEQYF
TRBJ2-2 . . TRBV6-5 TGTGCCAGCAGTTACCTACCGGTCGACACCGGGGAGCTGTTTTTT CASSYLPVDTGELFF
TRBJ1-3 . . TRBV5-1 TGCGCCAGCAGCTTGGATCGGGGGGCGAAAGGAAACACCATATATTTT CASSLDRGAKGNTIYF
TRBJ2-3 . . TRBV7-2 TGTGCCAGCAGCCCAGATATTAGCACAGATACGCAGTATTTT CASSPDISTDTQYF
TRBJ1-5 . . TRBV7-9 TGTGCCAGCAGCGGGGGGGAACAGCCCCAGCATTTT CASSGGEQPQHF
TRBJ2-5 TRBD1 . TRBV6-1 TGTGCCAGCAGTGAAGGTGCAAGACAGGGTTCTAGAGAGACCCAGTACTTC CASSEGARQGSRETQYF
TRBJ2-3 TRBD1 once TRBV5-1 TGCGCCAGCAGCGGGACAGGATCGATCACAGATACGCAGTATTTT CASSGTGSITDTQYF
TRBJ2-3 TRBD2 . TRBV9 TGTGCCAGCAGCGCCCGAGCGGGGGCCACAGATACGCAGTATTTT CASSARAGATDTQYF
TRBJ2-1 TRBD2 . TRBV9 TGTGCCAGCAGCGTAGGGCTAGCGGGGGGGCAGGGCAATGAGCAGTTCTTC CASSVGLAGGQGNEQFF
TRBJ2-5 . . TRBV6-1 TGTGCCAGCAGTGAAGCGCTAGGAAGGGGGGAGACCCAGTACTTC CASSEALGRGETQYF
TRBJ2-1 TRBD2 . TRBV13 TGTGCCAGCAGCTTACTTGGGACTAGCCGTGAGCAGTTCTTC CASSLLGTSREQFF
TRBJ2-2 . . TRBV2 TGTGCCAGCAGTGAATTGCAGTGGGCGTCGGGGACCGGGGAGCTGTTTTTT CASSELQWASGTGELFF
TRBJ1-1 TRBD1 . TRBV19 TGTGCCAGTAGTATAGCGACAGGGAAAAGGGCTGAAGCTTTCTTT CASSIATGKRAEAFF
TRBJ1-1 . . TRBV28 TGTGCCAGCAGTTTATCGAACGCGGACAGTGAAGCTTTCTTT CASSLSNADSEAFF
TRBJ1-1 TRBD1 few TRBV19 TGTGCCAGTAGGCCCTCGGAGGGACAGGGAAAAATTGAAGCTTTCTTT CASRPSEGQGKIEAFF
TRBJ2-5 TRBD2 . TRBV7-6 TGTGCCAGCAGCTTAGATCTAGCGGGGGGGCCTTACGGTGAGACCCAGTACTTC CASSLDLAGGPYGETQYF
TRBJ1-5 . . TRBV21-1 TGTGCCAGCACCCACCCTGGAACAGGGGGCTTCAATAGCAATCAGCCCCAGCATTTT CASTHPGTGGFNSNQPQHF
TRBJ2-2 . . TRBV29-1 TGCAGCGTTGGGTCGGGTTCGCCCGGGGGAACCGGGGAGCTGTTTTTT CSVGSGSPGGTGELFF
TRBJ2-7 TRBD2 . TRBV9 TGTGCCAGCAGCGCTACAGCGGGGGGGCGAAGGGAGCAGTACTTC CASSATAGGRREQYF
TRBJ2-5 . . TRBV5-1 TGCGCCAGCAGCAGTGGGGGGAACCAAGAGACCCAGTACTTC CASSSGGNQETQYF
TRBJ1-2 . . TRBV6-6 TGTGCCAGCAGTTACGAAGGGGATGGCTACACCTTC CASSYEGDGYTF
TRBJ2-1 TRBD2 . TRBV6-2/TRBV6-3 TGTGCCAGCAGTTATTCCGGACTAGCCAACTACAATGAGCAGTTCTTC CASSYSGLANYNEQFF
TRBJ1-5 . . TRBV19 TGTGCCAGTAGTATAGACAGGACAATCAAGCCCCAGCATTTT CASSIDRTIKPQHF
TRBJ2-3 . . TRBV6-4 TGTGCCAGCAGCCAAACATTGGGCAACACAGATACGCAGTATTTT CASSQTLGNTDTQYF
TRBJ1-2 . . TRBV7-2 TGTGCCAGCAGCTTAGTTAGCAGTTCTATGGGCTACACCTTC CASSLVSSSMGYTF
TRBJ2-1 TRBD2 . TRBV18 TGTGCCAGCTCACCCGACAGCGGGGGGGGAAATGAGCAGTTCTTC CASSPDSGGGNEQFF
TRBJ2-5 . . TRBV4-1 TGCGCCAGCAGCCAGGGTCTAGAAGAGACCCAGTACTTC CASSQGLEETQYF
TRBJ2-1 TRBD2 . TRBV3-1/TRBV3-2 TGTGCCAGCAGCCAAGCCGGGGGGGCCGCCTACAATGAGCAGTTCTTC CASSQAGGAAYNEQFF
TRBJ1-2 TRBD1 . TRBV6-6 TGTGCCAGCAGGGACGGACAGGGCCTCTTTCGCTACACCTTC CASRDGQGLFRYTF
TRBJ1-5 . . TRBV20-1 TGCAGTGCTAGAGGCGAACAGGCCCAGCATTTT CSARGEQAQHF
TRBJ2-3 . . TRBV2 TGTGCCAGTCAGGGGAGTTTCACAGATACGCAGTATTTT CASQGSFTDTQYF
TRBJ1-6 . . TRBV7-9 TGTGCCAGCAGCCAGGAAGCTTATAATTCACCCCTCCACTTT CASSQEAYNSPLHF
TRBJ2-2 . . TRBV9 TGTGCCAGCAGGGGTAGAAACGGAGAGGAGCTGTTTTTT CASRGRNGEELFF
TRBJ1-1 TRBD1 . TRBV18 TGTGCCAGCTCACTACAGGGGGCTGGGATGAACACTGAAGCTTTCTTT CASSLQGAGMNTEAFF
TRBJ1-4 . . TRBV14 TGTGCCAGCAGCCCCGACAGGCCAAGGAATGAAAAACTGTTTTTT CASSPDRPRNEKLFF
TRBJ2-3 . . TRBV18 TGTGCCAGCTCACCACTAGCGGAACACACAGATACGCAGTATTTT CASSPLAEHTDTQYF
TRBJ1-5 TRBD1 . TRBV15 TGTGCCACCAGCAGAAGACAGGGAGGCAATCAGCCCCAGCATTTT CATSRRQGGNQPQHF
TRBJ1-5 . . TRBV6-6 TGTGCCAGCAGCCTCGGGGTGGGCAATCAGCCCCAGCATTTT CASSLGVGNQPQHF
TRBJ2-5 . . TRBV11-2 TGTGCCAGCAGCCGGGGACAAGCAGAGACCCAGTACTTC CASSRGQAETQYF
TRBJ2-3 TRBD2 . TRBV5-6 TGTGCCAGCAGCTTGTTGACCGGGGGGGCCACAGATACGCAGTATTTT CASSLLTGGATDTQYF